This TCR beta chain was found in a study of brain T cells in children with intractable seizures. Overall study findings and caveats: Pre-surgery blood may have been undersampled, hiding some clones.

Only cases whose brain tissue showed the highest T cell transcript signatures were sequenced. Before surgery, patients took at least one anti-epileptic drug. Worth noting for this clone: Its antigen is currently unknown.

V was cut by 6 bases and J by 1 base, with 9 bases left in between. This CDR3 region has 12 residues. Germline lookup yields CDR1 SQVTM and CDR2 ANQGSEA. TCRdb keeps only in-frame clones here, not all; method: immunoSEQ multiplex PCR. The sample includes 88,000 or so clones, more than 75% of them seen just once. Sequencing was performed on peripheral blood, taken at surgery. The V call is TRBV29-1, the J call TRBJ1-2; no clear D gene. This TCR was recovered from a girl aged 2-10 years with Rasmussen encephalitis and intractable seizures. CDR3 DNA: TGCAGCGTGCGGACGGTTAACTATGGCTACACCTTC. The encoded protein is CSVRTVNYGYTF.